The rows below give T cell receptor beta chains drawn from one sample of a study of T cell responses to AZD1222 COVID-19 vaccine. Profiling relied on immunoSEQ multiplex PCR, and the TCRdb table lists in-frame clones only, not all of them. This table has around 120,000 clones, about 93% appearing once. Material: peripheral blood, obtained on day 0 of AZD1222 vaccination. The receptor source for this set is an adult in good health. Both conserved end residues are part of each CDR3. The D gene is left open where the match is weak. Expanded clones are given a class, and other clones once, few, many or no size at all.

d_gene,v_gene,j_gene,abundance,CDR3nt,CDR3aa
TRBD1,TRBV6-2/TRBV6-3,TRBJ1-1,NA,TGTGCCAGCAGTTTACCCCCTTTCTGGACAGGAGAGGCTGAAGCTTTCTTT,CASSLPPFWTGEAEAFF
NA,TRBV9,TRBJ1-2,NA,TGTGCCAGCAGCGCTACAGGGTTGGGAGTCGCCTTC,CASSATGLGVAF
NA,TRBV7-9,TRBJ1-3,NA,TGTGCCAGCATCCCGGGGAAGTCTGGAAACACCATATATTTT,CASIPGKSGNTIYF
NA,TRBV20-1,TRBJ1-5,NA,TGCAGTGCTAGTAGGGAAGGGAGCAATCAGCCCCAGCATTTT,CSASREGSNQPQHF
TRBD2,TRBV5-4,TRBJ2-3,NA,TGTGCCAGCAGCTTACCGACTAGCGGCACAGATACGCAGTATTTT,CASSLPTSGTDTQYF
TRBD2,TRBV7-9,TRBJ2-7,NA,TGTGCCAGCAGCTCATTAGCGGGCGGACGCTCCTACGAGCAGTACTTC,CASSSLAGGRSYEQYF
NA,TRBV6-2/TRBV6-3,TRBJ1-5,NA,TGTGCCAGCAGTTACAGGGGAAGTCAGCCCCAGCATTTT,CASSYRGSQPQHF
NA,TRBV11-3,TRBJ1-1,NA,TGTGCCAGCAGCTTAGTCGGTTGGGGTAGAAGTAGTGGGACTGAAGCTTTCTTT,CASSLVGWGRSSGTEAFF
NA,TRBV30,TRBJ1-1,NA,TGTGCCTGGAGGGCTCTGGGCAGGGAGAACACTGAAGCTTTCTTT,CAWRALGRENTEAFF
TRBD1,TRBV6-5,TRBJ1-1,NA,TGTGCCACCTTCCCCTGGGGGACAGGGGCATCTGAAGCTTTCTTT,CATFPWGTGASEAFF
NA,TRBV6-5,TRBJ1-1,NA,TGTGCCAGCAGTTTGGGCAGAAAGAACACTGAAGCTTTCTTT,CASSLGRKNTEAFF
NA,TRBV5-4,TRBJ2-7,NA,TGTGCCAGCAGCGACGGGACCAGATACGAGCAGTACTTC,CASSDGTRYEQYF
NA,TRBV7-9,TRBJ1-3,NA,TGTGCCACCCCAGTTCGAAACACCATATATTTT,CATPVRNTIYF
TRBD1,TRBV4-3,TRBJ1-2,once,TGCGCCAGCAGCCAAGGGGGACAGGGCCTACGCTATGGCTACACCTTC,CASSQGGQGLRYGYTF
NA,TRBV7-3,TRBJ1-2,NA,TGTGCCAGCAGTCCCGGGGGGTATGGCTACACCTTC,CASSPGGYGYTF
NA,TRBV9,TRBJ1-2,NA,TGTGCCAGCAGCGTAGGTCTTCCTCAGGAGTCCAGGTTCCATGGCTACACCTTC,CASSVGLPQESRFHGYTF
TRBD2,TRBV27,TRBJ2-1,NA,TGTGCCAGCCTAAGAGCCCGGCGTAGCGGGAGTAACAATGAGCAGTTCTTC,CASLRARRSGSNNEQFF
NA,TRBV7-2,TRBJ1-1,NA,TGTGCCAGCAGCTTAATGGGGCGCCAGGGGACTGAAGCTTTCTTT,CASSLMGRQGTEAFF